Shown below are 23 T cell receptor beta chains from a single sample sequenced in a study of T cell responses to AZD1222 COVID-19 vaccine. Here immunoSEQ multiplex PCR was the method, and the copy in TCRdb shows in-frame clones only, minus some. The sample shows about 180,000 clones, 70% to 90% of them seen only once. The specimen comprised peripheral blood, sampled on day 0 of AZD1222 vaccination. These receptor sequences come from an adult in good health.

The chain joins TRBV6-5 to TRBJ1-3; TRBD1 is a possible D gene (5 bases). The CDR3 has 14 residues. Trimming took 8 bases from V and 4 from J, leaving 15 bases between them. Looked up from germline, CDR1 is MNHEY and CDR2 is SVGAGI. CDR3 loop: CASAGSAEGNTIYF. The CDR3 DNA sequence: TGTGCCAGCGCAGGGTCGGCTGAAGGAAACACCATATATTTT.

The CDR3 sequence: CASSLFGRDFQPQHF. CDR3 nucleotide sequence: TGTGCCAGCAGTTTATTTGGCCGGGACTTTCAGCCCCAGCATTTT. The chain joins TRBV28 to TRBJ1-5; possibly TRBD1 for D (5 bases). The germline V gene has CDR1 MDHEN and CDR2 SYDVKM. V was shortened by 1 base and J by 6 bases, with 13 bases between the two germline ends. The CDR3 covers 15 residues.

J is TRBJ1-6 and V is TRBV11-3; the D gene is possibly TRBD1 (6 bases). This CDR3 is 20 amino acids long. The germline V and J ends were trimmed by 5 bases and 5 bases, with 28 bases remaining between them. The germline CDR1 and CDR2 sequences are SGHNT and YENEEA. CDR3 loop: CASSPSVEQPGHMDNSPLHF. The CDR3 DNA sequence: TGTGCCAGCAGCCCTTCCGTAGAACAACCGGGACACATGGATAATTCACCCCTCCACTTT. The whole variable domain, remainder taken from reference TRBV11-3 and TRBJ1-6, is EAGVVQSPRYKIIEKKQPVAFWCNPISGHNTLYWYLQNLGQGPELLIRYENEEAVDDSQLPKDRFSAERLKGVDSTLKIQPAELGDSAVYLCASSPSVEQPGHMDNSPLHFGNGTRLTVT.

The CDR3 DNA sequence: TGTGCCAGCAGCAAAACCGGGACTAGCGGGTACAATGAGCAGTTCTTC. Protein product: CASSKTGTSGYNEQFF. This sequence joins TRBV7-3 and TRBJ2-1; 12 nucleotides match TRBD2. Per germline, CDR1 SGHTA and CDR2 FQGTGA. The J segment lost 4 bases and the V segment lost 5 bases, leaving 6 bases of the junction unmatched. This CDR3 is 16 amino acids long.

The gene calls are TRBV5-5 and TRBJ1-5; 9 bases line up with TRBD1. V trimming: 0 bases; J trimming: 0 bases; junction bases outside the gene matches: 1. The CDR3 length is 16 residues. The germline gives CDR1 SGHKS, CDR2 YYEKEE (reference sequence). The CDR3 DNA reads as TGTGCCAGCAGCTTGGGGGACAGGGATAGCAATCAGCCCCAGCATTTT. Amino acids: CASSLGDRDSNQPQHF. Drawing the rest from reference TRBV5-5 and TRBJ1-5, the complete variable domain is DAGVTQSPTHLIKTRGQQVTLRCSPISGHKSVSWYQQVLGQGPQFIFQYYEKEERGRGNFPDRFSARQFPNYSSELNVNALLLGDSALYLCASSLGDRDSNQPQHFGDGTRLSIL.

This chain connects TRBV5-4 to TRBJ1-1; D perhaps matches TRBD1 (5 bases). Germline lookup yields CDR1 SGHNT and CDR2 YYREEE (reference sequence). The CDR3 is 16 amino acids. Between the trimmed V and J ends, which lost 2 bases and 3 bases, there was a span of 17 bases. The CDR3 protein is CASSFLRDLGDTEAFF. The CDR3 DNA sequence: TGTGCCAGCAGCTTCCTCAGGGACCTTGGGGACACTGAAGCTTTCTTT.

This clone was seen repeatedly, ten times or more. The genes are TRBV5-4 and TRBJ1-1; TRBD1 matches at 8 bases. This CDR3 is built from 18 residues. Germline V gene data show CDR1 as SGHNT and CDR2 as YYREEE (reference sequence). The V and J ends lost 3 bases and 3 bases, in that order; junction bases with no gene match: 16. CDR3 sequence: CASSSRSSGGAKDTEAFF. Written as DNA, the CDR3 is TGTGCCAGCAGCTCCCGATCCTCAGGGGGCGCGAAGGACACTGAAGCTTTCTTT.

The genes are TRBV28 and TRBJ2-1; D remains unclear. Germline V lookup: CDR1 MDHEN, CDR2 SYDVKM. V lost 6 bases and J 6 bases, leaving 12 bases between the germline ends. CDR3 length equals 13 residues. The CDR3 DNA follows: TGTGCCAGCAGGCCGGACGGTCGCAATGAGCAGTTCTTC. This gives the protein CASRPDGRNEQFF.

The chain joins TRBV5-6 to TRBJ2-2; perhaps D is TRBD1 or TRBD2 (5 bases each). Germline V gene data show CDR1 as SGHDT and CDR2 as YYEEEE. This CDR3 contains 15 residues. Trimming removed 0 bases from V and 5 bases from J, with 11 bases in between. DNA for the CDR3: TGTGCCAGCAGCTTGGGGGGGACCGGGACCGGGGAGCTGTTTTTT. As protein: CASSLGGTGTGELFF.

For the CDR3, the DNA is TGTGCCAGCAGTTACAGGGTGGGCGAGACCCAGTACTTC. Translating gives CASSYRVGETQYF. The chain couples TRBV28 to TRBJ2-5, with a weak D call TRBD1 (6 bases). Trimming left V 4 bases short and J 5 bases short, with 11 bases between. The CDR3 spans 13 residues. Per the germline V gene, CDR1 is MDHEN and CDR2 is SYDVKM.

The chain couples TRBV6-4 to TRBJ2-1; 7 nucleotides agree with TRBD2. Germline lookup yields CDR1 MRHNA and CDR2 SNTAGT. V shed 6 bases and J 3 bases; nucleotides not matched to a gene: 11. The CDR3 covers 16 residues. The CDR3 here is CASSTGTTAYYNEQFF. The CDR3 region has the DNA TGTGCCAGCAGCACCGGGACTACGGCGTACTACAATGAGCAGTTCTTC.

The chain couples TRBV3-1 (or the pseudogene TRBV3-2) to TRBJ2-5; TRBD2 might be the D (6 bases). Germline V lookup: CDR1 LGHDT, CDR2 YNNKEL (reference sequence). This CDR3 spans 14 amino acids. V was shortened by 3 bases and J by 5 bases, with 13 bases between the two germline ends. The chain's CDR3 is CASSQGGTPETQYF. CDR3 sequence (DNA): TGTGCCAGCAGCCAGGGCGGGACTCCGGAGACCCAGTACTTC.

To note about this clone: Other DNA sequences in this specimen translate into the identical CDR3. This chain joins TRBV27 and TRBJ2-7, with D perhaps given as TRBD1 or TRBD2 (5 bases each). Trimming took 0 bases from V and 0 from J, leaving 6 bases between them. There are 14 residues in the CDR3. The germline V gene has CDR1 MNHEY and CDR2 SMNVEV (reference sequence). The CDR3 DNA follows: TGTGCCAGCAGTTTATCCGGGACCTCCTACGAGCAGTACTTC. As protein: CASSLSGTSYEQYF.

V gene TRBV12-3 or TRBV12-4 combines with J gene TRBJ1-1; tentative D call: TRBD1 (5 bases). V was cut by 6 bases and J by 3 bases, with 11 bases left in between. This CDR3 is built from 13 residues. CDR3 coding DNA: TGTGCCAGCAGCGGGCGGGGGGACACTGAAGCTTTCTTT. Translating it yields CASSGRGDTEAFF.

J is TRBJ2-5 and V is TRBV6-2 or TRBV6-3; 10 bases align to TRBD2. The CDR3 runs 16 residues. With 0 bases clipped from V and 2 bases from J, the junction kept 3 bases outside the gene matches. Germline CDR1 MNHEY, CDR2 SVGEGT. The CDR3 DNA follows: TGTGCCAGCAGTTACTCGAGGACTAGCGGACAAGAGACCCAGTACTTC. Encoded protein: CASSYSRTSGQETQYF.

The chain combines TRBV11-3 with TRBJ2-2; 7 bases agree with TRBD1. Germline lookup yields CDR1 SGHNT and CDR2 YENEEA. Germline trimming cut 5 bases from V and 4 bases from J; bases unmatched to any gene: 4. This CDR3 has 14 amino acids. This CDR3 reads CASSSGTATGELFF. The CDR3, as DNA: TGTGCCAGCAGCAGTGGGACAGCCACCGGGGAGCTGTTTTTT.

The rearrangement uses TRBV7-3 and TRBJ2-2; D uncertain. Germline lookup yields CDR1 SGHTA and CDR2 FQGTGA. The V end lost 1 base, the J end lost 5 bases, and 14 bases lay between the germline ends. The CDR3 has 16 amino acids. CDR3: CASSLNPSLPTGELFF. In DNA, the CDR3 is TGTGCCAGCAGCTTAAACCCCTCGCTACCAACCGGGGAGCTGTTTTTT.

The chain links TRBV30 to TRBJ2-5, with TRBD2 identical over 13 bases. This CDR3 has 14 amino acids. Unmatched junction bases numbered 1, after V lost 3 bases and J lost 3 bases. CDR1 and CDR2 from the germline V gene are GTSNPN and SVGIG (reference sequence). The CDR3 loop is CAWRGTSGKETQYF. The CDR3 nucleotides are TGTGCCTGGAGAGGGACTAGCGGGAAAGAGACCCAGTACTTC.

The rearrangement joins TRBV9 to TRBJ2-2, with D perhaps matching TRBD2 (6 bases). CDR1 is SGDLS and CDR2 is YYNGEE in the germline V gene. This CDR3 is 15 amino acids long. Trimming shortened V by 2 bases and J by 3 bases, and 11 bases separated the two germline ends. CDR3 region: CASSVGGADTGELFF. The CDR3 bases are TGTGCCAGCAGCGTCGGGGGAGCGGACACCGGGGAGCTGTTTTTT.

This sequence joins TRBV19 and TRBJ2-2; D not certain. V lost 3 bases to trimming and J lost 2 bases, with 10 bases between them. Germline V gene lookup returns CDR1 LNHDA and CDR2 SQIVND (reference sequence). This CDR3 region has 15 residues. DNA for the CDR3: TGTGCCAGTAGTATTAGGGCAGCAAACACCGGGGAGCTGTTTTTT. Its protein is CASSIRAANTGELFF.

The chain joins TRBV24-1 to TRBJ2-5; D is unclear. Looked up from germline, CDR1 is KGHDR and CDR2 is SFDVKD. CDR3 length: 15 residues. The V end was cut by 5 bases, the J end by 0 bases, with 12 bases between. DNA for the CDR3: TGTGCCACCAGTGGTTCGGCTCAGTACCAAGAGACCCAGTACTTC. It encodes CATSGSAQYQETQYF.

The chain combines TRBV30 with TRBJ2-1, with 12 bases that match TRBD2. The CDR3 has 17 amino acids. CDR1 and CDR2 (germline): GTSNPN, SVGIG (reference sequence). The V and J ends lost 4 bases and 0 bases, in that order; junction bases with no gene match: 7. Here the CDR3 reads CAWTSSGGVLSYNEQFF. The CDR3 region has the DNA TGTGCCTGGACCTCTAGCGGGGGGGTTCTCTCCTACAATGAGCAGTTCTTC.

V usage is TRBV6-5 and J usage is TRBJ2-7; the match to TRBD1 covers 9 bases. Trimming removed 5 bases from V and 6 bases from J; junction bases left unmatched: 5. Germline V gene data show CDR1 as MNHEY and CDR2 as SVGAGI. The CDR3 loop spans 13 amino acids. The CDR3 nucleotides are TGTGCCAGCAGTCCCGGGACAGGGTTCGAGCAGTACTTC. This sequence encodes CASSPGTGFEQYF.